This is a list of T cell receptor beta chains from one sample in a study of blood T cell repertoires in COVID-19. Libraries were prepared by immunoSEQ multiplex PCR; TCRdb keeps only in-frame clonotypes and omits some of them. The table lists 200,000 to 300,000 clones, approximately 90% of them singletons. The sample taken for sequencing was PBMCs or T cells enriched from blood (not recorded which). These TCRs come from a woman in her twenties or thirties who had recovered from COVID-19. The CDR3 runs from the conserved cysteine through the conserved F or W. A D gene is named only where the DNA matches it firmly. Clone size appears in some rows only: once, few, many, or a class for an expanded clone.

len: 16; abundance: NA; d_gene: NA; v_gene: TRBV28; j_gene: TRBJ2-1; CDR3nt: TGTGCCAGCAGGGCCCGTGCGGGAAGGCCGTGGAATGAGCAGTTCTTC; CDR3aa: CASRARAGRPWNEQFF
len: 15; abundance: NA; d_gene: TRBD1; v_gene: TRBV7-8; j_gene: TRBJ2-7; CDR3nt: TGTGCCAGCAGCGACCGGGACAGGGGGCTATACGAGCAGTACTTC; CDR3aa: CASSDRDRGLYEQYF
len: 17; abundance: few; d_gene: TRBD2; v_gene: TRBV5-6; j_gene: TRBJ2-1; CDR3nt: TGTGCCAGCAGCCCTAGCGGGAGGGGACGTAGCTACAATGAGCAGTTCTTC; CDR3aa: CASSPSGRGRSYNEQFF
len: 14; abundance: once; d_gene: TRBD1; v_gene: TRBV19; j_gene: TRBJ2-5; CDR3nt: TGTGCCAGTAGTTTCGGGACAGGACAAGAGACCCAGTACTTC; CDR3aa: CASSFGTGQETQYF
len: 19; abundance: NA; d_gene: TRBD2; v_gene: TRBV27; j_gene: TRBJ2-3; CDR3nt: TGTGCCAGCAGTTTATCCGGGCTAGCGGGAAGGTTCCTCCCAGATACGCAGTATTTT; CDR3aa: CASSLSGLAGRFLPDTQYF
len: 15; abundance: NA; d_gene: TRBD2; v_gene: TRBV28; j_gene: TRBJ2-7; CDR3nt: TGTGCCAGCAGTTTACTAGCGGGAGGTGTGTACGAGCAGTACTTC; CDR3aa: CASSLLAGGVYEQYF
len: 19; abundance: once; d_gene: TRBD2; v_gene: TRBV4-2; j_gene: TRBJ2-3; CDR3nt: TGTGCCAGCAGCCAAGATCACATAAGGACTAGCGGGAGAGCAGATACGCAGTATTTT; CDR3aa: CASSQDHIRTSGRADTQYF
len: 12; abundance: NA; d_gene: TRBD1; v_gene: TRBV7-9; j_gene: TRBJ1-2; CDR3nt: TGTGCCAGCAGCCCACAGGGGGATGGCTACACCTTC; CDR3aa: CASSPQGDGYTF
len: 15; abundance: few; d_gene: NA; v_gene: TRBV2; j_gene: TRBJ1-2; CDR3nt: TGTGCCAGCAGTGAGATCGCCACAGCTAACTATGGCTACACCTTC; CDR3aa: CASSEIATANYGYTF
len: 18; abundance: NA; d_gene: TRBD1; v_gene: TRBV24-1; j_gene: TRBJ2-1; CDR3nt: TGTGCCACCAGTGATTTTGGACAGGGGGTGGAGTCCTACAATGAGCAGTTCTTC; CDR3aa: CATSDFGQGVESYNEQFF
len: 14; abundance: NA; d_gene: NA; v_gene: TRBV29-1; j_gene: TRBJ1-4; CDR3nt: TGCAGCGTGGGGACATCTTCGATAAATGAAAAACTGTTTTTT; CDR3aa: CSVGTSSINEKLFF
len: 14; abundance: NA; d_gene: NA; v_gene: TRBV7-9; j_gene: TRBJ2-7; CDR3nt: TGTGCCAGCAGCTTAGATATACAGGTTTACGAGCAGTACTTC; CDR3aa: CASSLDIQVYEQYF
len: 17; abundance: NA; d_gene: TRBD1; v_gene: TRBV9; j_gene: TRBJ2-1; CDR3nt: TGTGCCAGCAGCGTAACAACGACAGGGCGGAACACGGATGAGCAGTTCTTC; CDR3aa: CASSVTTTGRNTDEQFF
len: 13; abundance: NA; d_gene: TRBD2; v_gene: TRBV5-1; j_gene: TRBJ2-1; CDR3nt: TGCGCCAGCAGCTTCCTAGCGGGGGATGAGCAGTTCTTC; CDR3aa: CASSFLAGDEQFF
len: 15; abundance: few; d_gene: NA; v_gene: TRBV2; j_gene: TRBJ1-6; CDR3nt: TGTGCCAGCAGTGAACTGGGCCAGGGGAATTCACCCCTCCACTTT; CDR3aa: CASSELGQGNSPLHF
len: 14; abundance: NA; d_gene: NA; v_gene: TRBV28; j_gene: TRBJ2-7; CDR3nt: TGTGCCAGCAGCCCCTCGTTGGGAGCCTACGAGCAGTACTTC; CDR3aa: CASSPSLGAYEQYF
len: 13; abundance: NA; d_gene: NA; v_gene: TRBV30; j_gene: TRBJ1-5; CDR3nt: TGTGCCTGGAGTGTTCACGGAGGTCAGCCCCAGCATTTT; CDR3aa: CAWSVHGGQPQHF
len: 16; abundance: NA; d_gene: TRBD2; v_gene: TRBV24-1; j_gene: TRBJ2-3; CDR3nt: TGTGCCACCAGTGATTTAAGGGCGGGAGGGCAAGATACGCAGTATTTT; CDR3aa: CATSDLRAGGQDTQYF
len: 17; abundance: NA; d_gene: NA; v_gene: TRBV7-8; j_gene: TRBJ2-7; CDR3nt: TGTGCCAGCAGCTTAGCGCTCGGCCGGGGTTCTTCCTACGAGCAGTACTTC; CDR3aa: CASSLALGRGSSYEQYF
len: 15; abundance: NA; d_gene: NA; v_gene: TRBV9; j_gene: TRBJ1-2; CDR3nt: TGTGCCAGCAGCACTGGCGGAAATACTAACTATGGCTACACCTTC; CDR3aa: CASSTGGNTNYGYTF
len: 19; abundance: few; d_gene: NA; v_gene: TRBV6-4; j_gene: TRBJ1-5; CDR3nt: TGTGCCAGCAGTGACCGGTCCAATTACAGGGCTAAAGGCAATCAGCCCCAGCATTTT; CDR3aa: CASSDRSNYRAKGNQPQHF
len: 14; abundance: NA; d_gene: NA; v_gene: TRBV9; j_gene: TRBJ1-1; CDR3nt: TGTGCCAGCAGCCCCTATGGAGGTTTCACTGAAGCTTTCTTT; CDR3aa: CASSPYGGFTEAFF
len: 14; abundance: NA; d_gene: TRBD1; v_gene: TRBV2; j_gene: TRBJ1-1; CDR3nt: TGTGCCAGCCTCCCGGGACAGGGGGTGACTGAAGCTTTCTTT; CDR3aa: CASLPGQGVTEAFF
len: 16; abundance: NA; d_gene: TRBD1; v_gene: TRBV7-3; j_gene: TRBJ2-2; CDR3nt: TGTGCCAGCAGCGACCCGGGACAGGAAAACACCGGGGAGCTGTTTTTT; CDR3aa: CASSDPGQENTGELFF
len: 13; abundance: NA; d_gene: NA; v_gene: TRBV7-2; j_gene: TRBJ1-2; CDR3nt: TGTGCCAGCAGCTTAGAGCAGGGTATCGGCTACACCTTC; CDR3aa: CASSLEQGIGYTF